This TCR beta chain was observed in a study of blood T cell repertoires in COVID-19. On the study more broadly: COVID-19 samples, acute and convalescent, were from the United States, Italy and Spain. In each case, the material was cDNA or gDNA derived from T cells, B-cell-depleted T cells, or PBMCs.

The germline V gene has CDR1 SGHRS and CDR2 YFSETQ. The V end was cut by 4 bases, the J end by 4 bases, with 11 bases between. CDR3 size: 13 residues. Authors' processing steps: Cell counts per sample came from amplifying reference gene primers. Clones were read by immunoSEQ multiplex PCR, and TCRdb kept only the in-frame ones, dropping some. The DNA gave D and trimming, while V, J and clone size come from that table. The sample records 200,000 or so clones, 85% to 90% being singletons. The source of this sequence is a man aged 45 to 65 with acute or convalescent COVID-19. The chain recombines TRBV5-1 with TRBJ2-5, with D perhaps matching TRBD2 (6 bases). The specimen sequenced was peripheral blood. CDR3 amino acids: CASSDLGGETQYF. The CDR3 DNA sequence: TGCGCCAGCAGCGACCTGGGGGGAGAGACCCAGTACTTC.